These T cell receptor beta chains were read from a single sample in a study of T-cell reconstitution after alpha-beta-depleted transplantation in children. A single record per CDR3 protein comes from TCRdb applying MiXCR to the PCR reads. The table lists approximately 420,000 distinct CDR3 sequences, around 9.9% of them singletons. This material consisted of PBMCs from the stem cell graft donor, taken from the stem cell graft. These receptors were taken from a human donor who donated a stem cell graft to a child with acute myeloid leukemia. Each CDR3 is given with its conserved first and last residue. A D gene is named only where the DNA matches it firmly. For some rows the clone size is stated as once, few or many, or as a class when expanded; others skip it.

TRBJ2-7 TRBV7-9 many TRBD1 CASSPPGGHRAYEQYF TGTGCCAGCAGCCCTCCAGGGGGACACCGCGCCTACGAGCAGTACTTC
TRBJ2-2 TRBV7-3 few - CASRQGGGSTGELFF TGTGCCAGCAGACAGGGGGGGGGAAGCACCGGGGAGCTGTTTTTT
TRBJ1-1 TRBV7-2 - - CASSSRDPGTEAFF TGTGCCAGCAGCTCCCGAGACCCAGGGACTGAAGCTTTCTTT
TRBJ2-7 TRBV7-2 few TRBD2 CASSLVASGSGYEQYF TGTGCCAGCAGCTTAGTGGCTAGCGGGAGTGGGTACGAGCAGTACTTC
TRBJ2-1 TRBV2 few TRBD2 CASNRPGLADYNEQFF TGTGCCAGCAACCGCCCGGGACTAGCGGACTACAATGAGCAGTTCTTC
TRBJ2-7 TRBV6-5 many TRBD2 CASSYSTSGSYEQYF TGTGCCAGCAGTTACAGTACTAGCGGATCCTACGAGCAGTACTTC
TRBJ2-1 TRBV28 - TRBD2 CASSLASSGRNEQFF TGTGCCAGCAGTTTGGCGTCTAGCGGGCGAAATGAGCAGTTCTTC
TRBJ2-2 TRBV27 - - CASAREVLGGELFF TGTGCCAGCGCGAGGGAGGTTCTTGGCGGGGAGCTGTTTTTT
TRBJ2-3 TRBV7-2 few - CASSLQATSTDTQYF TGTGCCAGCAGCTTACAGGCCACTAGCACAGATACGCAGTATTTT
TRBJ2-5 TRBV6-2/TRBV6-3 - - CASSLYGREWQETQYF TGTGCCAGCAGCCTGTACGGTCGGGAGTGGCAAGAGACCCAGTACTTC
TRBJ2-1 TRBV20-1 few - CSASWTVEQFF TGCAGTGCTAGCTGGACTGTTGAGCAGTTCTTC
TRBJ2-1 TRBV7-2 few - CASSGHTSSYNEQFF TGTGCCAGCAGCGGACATACGAGCTCCTACAATGAGCAGTTCTTC
TRBJ2-2 TRBV12-3/TRBV12-4 many - CASSLLSTGELFF TGTGCCAGCAGTTTACTCAGCACCGGGGAGCTGTTTTTT
TRBJ1-6 TRBV5-1 - - CASSLNVVGASPLHF TGCGCCAGCAGCTTGAATGTTGTAGGGGCTTCACCCCTCCACTTT
TRBJ1-5 TRBV2 - TRBD1 CASSEGSGQVFHSNQPQHF TGTGCCAGCAGTGAAGGTTCGGGACAGGTCTTTCATAGCAATCAGCCCCAGCATTTT
TRBJ1-2 TRBV7-8 - TRBD1 CASSPTGAGTAYGYTF TGTGCCAGCAGCCCGACTGGGGCCGGGACAGCTTATGGCTACACCTTC
TRBJ2-1 TRBV6-1 few - CASHLSSYNEQFF TGTGCCAGCCACTTGAGCTCCTACAATGAGCAGTTCTTC
TRBJ2-5 TRBV9 many TRBD1 CASSTRQGQETQYF TGTGCCAGCAGCACCCGACAGGGACAAGAGACCCAGTACTTC
TRBJ2-7 TRBV29-1 - - CSVEGDYEQYF TGCAGCGTTGAAGGGGACTACGAGCAGTACTTC
TRBJ2-1 TRBV5-4 - TRBD2 CASSSGLEIYNEQFF TGTGCCAGCAGCTCGGGACTAGAGATCTACAATGAGCAGTTCTTC
TRBJ2-3 TRBV11-2 - - CASSLDRTVSTDTQYF TGTGCCAGCAGCTTAGACCGGACAGTTAGCACAGATACGCAGTATTTT
TRBJ1-2 TRBV6-6 many - CASSPTGNYGYTF TGTGCCAGCAGCCCCACAGGGAACTATGGCTACACCTTC
TRBJ1-6 TRBV27 - TRBD1 CASSSVQGANSPLHF TGTGCCAGCAGTTCGGTACAGGGGGCGAATTCACCCCTCCACTTT
TRBJ2-2 TRBV20-1 few - CSAPERSTGELFF TGCAGTGCTCCAGAGCGCTCCACCGGGGAGCTGTTTTTT
TRBJ2-3 TRBV6-5 - - CASRSGLDTQYF TGTGCCAGCAGATCAGGGTTAGATACGCAGTATTTT
TRBJ2-2 TRBV3-1 - TRBD2 CASSSRLAIIGELFF TGTGCCAGCAGCTCCCGACTAGCTATAATCGGGGAGCTGTTTTTT
TRBJ2-4 TRBV6-1 many - CASSEAGAETMAKNIQYF TGTGCCAGCAGTGAAGCTGGGGCAGAAACTATGGCCAAAAACATTCAGTACTTC
TRBJ2-1 TRBV20-1 - TRBD1 CSALTGDRLNEQFF TGCAGTGCCCTAACAGGGGATCGTCTCAATGAGCAGTTCTTC
TRBJ2-2 TRBV4-1 many - CASSQEGGTGELFF TGCGCCAGCAGCCAAGAGGGAGGTACCGGGGAGCTGTTTTTT
TRBJ2-3 TRBV5-1 many - CASSLYGQGFDTQYF TGCGCCAGCAGCTTGTACGGGCAGGGATTCGATACGCAGTATTTT
TRBJ2-7 TRBV18 - TRBD2 CASSDREGFEQYF TGTGCCAGCTCAGATCGGGAGGGCTTCGAGCAGTACTTC
TRBJ2-3 TRBV6-1 - - CATRGVPHTDTQYF TGTGCCACTCGAGGGGTTCCCCACACAGATACGCAGTATTTT
TRBJ2-3 TRBV12-5 - TRBD1 CASGFGQGSTDTQYF TGTGCTAGTGGTTTTGGACAGGGTAGCACAGATACGCAGTATTTT
TRBJ1-5 TRBV2 few - CASVGDLGQPQHF TGTGCCAGCGTCGGCGACCTAGGTCAGCCCCAGCATTTT
TRBJ2-3 TRBV18 - - CASSPPGGPRDTQYF TGTGCCAGCTCACCACCGGGGGGGCCCAGGGATACGCAGTATTTT
TRBJ1-3 TRBV6-1 - TRBD1 CASTGTGPGNTIYF TGTGCCAGCACCGGGACAGGCCCTGGAAACACCATATATTTT
TRBJ2-1 TRBV6-2/TRBV6-3 many - CASSYSSNEQFF TGTGCCAGCAGTTACTCTAGCAATGAGCAGTTCTTC
TRBJ2-1 TRBV29-1 many TRBD1 CSVERGGGQFF TGCAGCGTTGAACGAGGGGGCGGGCAGTTCTTC
TRBJ1-2 TRBV2 many TRBD1 CASRPKTGASYGYTF TGTGCCAGCAGGCCGAAAACAGGGGCGAGCTATGGCTACACCTTC
TRBJ2-1 TRBV20-1 many TRBD1 CSARDGRGLNEQFF TGCAGTGCTAGAGATGGCAGGGGGCTTAATGAGCAGTTCTTC
TRBJ2-5 TRBV7-2 many TRBD1 CASSSDRGATQYF TGTGCCAGCAGCTCAGACAGGGGAGCGACCCAGTACTTC
TRBJ2-7 TRBV29-1 - - CSGASDSYEQYF TGCTCGGGCGCCAGCGACTCCTACGAGCAGTACTTC
TRBJ2-1 TRBV15 - - CATTRDLRQYNEQFF TGTGCCACCACCCGAGACCTTAGACAGTACAATGAGCAGTTCTTC
TRBJ2-7 TRBV5-1 many - CASSLSGGLYEQYF TGCGCCAGCAGCTTGTCCGGGGGGCTTTACGAGCAGTACTTC
TRBJ2-1 TRBV6-6 - - CASSSTGTGGFF TGTGCCAGCAGTTCGACCGGGACTGGGGGGTTCTTC
TRBJ2-1 TRBV7-2 few - CASSLFRLNEQFF TGTGCCAGCAGCTTATTTCGACTGAATGAGCAGTTCTTC
TRBJ1-4 TRBV7-6 few TRBD1 CASSQGGATNEKLFF TGTGCCAGCAGCCAGGGGGGCGCAACTAATGAAAAACTGTTTTTT
TRBJ2-3 TRBV11-1 few TRBD2 CASSQNLGFSGGTASTDTQYF TGTGCCAGCAGCCAAAATCTGGGGTTTAGCGGGGGGACCGCTAGCACAGATACGCAGTATTTT
TRBJ2-7 TRBV5-1 - TRBD1 CASSSWGDRGLYEQYF TGCGCCAGCAGCTCATGGGGAGACAGGGGCCTCTACGAGCAGTACTTC
TRBJ1-5 TRBV10-2 few - CASSESISNQPQHF TGCGCCAGCAGTGAGTCGATCAGCAATCAGCCCCAGCATTTT
TRBJ2-6 TRBV4-1 few TRBD1 CASSQGGDRADGANVLTF TGCGCCAGCAGCCAAGGGGGCGACAGGGCGGATGGGGCCAACGTCCTGACTTTC
TRBJ2-3 TRBV15 - - CATSRVYEDTQYF TGTGCCACCAGCAGGGTTTACGAAGATACGCAGTATTTT
TRBJ1-5 TRBV15 - - CATSRDTTDQPQHF TGTGCCACCAGCAGAGATACCACGGATCAGCCCCAGCATTTT
TRBJ2-1 TRBV29-1 - TRBD2 CSVATSGRFAARSYNEQFF TGCAGCGTTGCGACTAGCGGGAGATTTGCCGCCCGCTCCTACAATGAGCAGTTCTTC
TRBJ2-1 TRBV20-1 many - CSASWGNSYNEQFF TGCAGTGCTAGTTGGGGGAACTCCTACAATGAGCAGTTCTTC
TRBJ2-5 TRBV12-3/TRBV12-4 few - CASSFSGRGGTQYF TGTGCCAGCAGTTTCTCTGGGAGAGGGGGGACCCAGTACTTC
TRBJ2-1 TRBV20-1 many TRBD2 CSATGTSAYNEQFF TGCAGTGCCACCGGGACTAGCGCCTACAATGAGCAGTTCTTC
TRBJ1-2 TRBV5-1 many TRBD1 CASSSPPDRGINYGYTF TGCGCCAGCAGCTCGCCCCCGGACAGGGGGATAAACTATGGCTACACCTTC
TRBJ2-4 TRBV7-2 many TRBD1 CASSPGTGRNIQYF TGTGCCAGCAGCCCCGGGACAGGGCGGAACATTCAGTACTTC